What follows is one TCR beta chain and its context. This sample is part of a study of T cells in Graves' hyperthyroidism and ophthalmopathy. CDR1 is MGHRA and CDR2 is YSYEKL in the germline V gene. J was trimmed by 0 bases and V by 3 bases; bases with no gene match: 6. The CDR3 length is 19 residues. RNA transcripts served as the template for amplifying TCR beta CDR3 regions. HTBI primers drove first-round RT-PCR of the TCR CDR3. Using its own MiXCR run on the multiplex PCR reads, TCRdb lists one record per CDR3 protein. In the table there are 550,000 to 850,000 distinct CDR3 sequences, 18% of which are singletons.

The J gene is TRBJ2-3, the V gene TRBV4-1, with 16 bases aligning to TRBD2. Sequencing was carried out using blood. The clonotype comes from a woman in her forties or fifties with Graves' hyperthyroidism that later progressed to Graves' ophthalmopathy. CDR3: CASSQGTSGGAPSTDTQYF. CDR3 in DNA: TGCGCCAGCAGCCAGGGGACTAGCGGGGGGGCCCCCAGCACAGATACGCAGTATTTT.